This T cell receptor (beta chain) was captured in a study of blood T cells in healthy people across ages. Study-level points and caveats: CMV status of donors was not determined, possibly confounding expanded clonotype changes. TCR beta diversity tracked closely with naive T cell percentage.

Alongside a J-beta primer mix, a sample-barcoded 5' primer served in a second PCR lasting 7 to 11 cycles. TCRdb reanalysed the 5' RACE reads using MiXCR and keeps one entry per CDR3 protein. The sample holds 450,000 to 600,000 distinct CDR3 sequences, 25% to 35% seen once. A note on this clonotype: Its antigen is not known.

Per sample, a minimum of 6.5 million PBMCs were isolated. Trimming took 4 bases from V and 8 from J; bases not matched to a gene: 7. Germline values: CDR1 SNHLY, CDR2 FYNNEI. The length of the CDR3 is 14 residues. These data also featured in a second study, about T cells of mothers and their children. From that paper: In each mother, TCR beta CDR3 reads exceeded 9.5 million; in each child, they numbered approximately 3 million.

The V and J genes are TRBV2 and TRBJ1-4, with TRBD1 matching over 7 bases. This clonotype was obtained from a boy aged 2 to 10 in good health. The sample was blood. Written as DNA, the CDR3 is TGTGCCAGCAGTGCGACAGGGACGAGAGAAAAACTGTTTTTT. It encodes CASSATGTREKLFF.